This T cell receptor beta chain was profiled in a study of CD8+ T cells in alopecia areata. cDNA serving as the sequencing template came from extracted, reverse transcribed RNA. Sequencing used immunoSEQ multiplex PCR; TCRdb keeps in-frame clones, though not all of them. The table includes about 140,000 clones, approximately 50% detected once. Here the sequenced sample was CD4+ T cells sorted from blood, taken at week 0. The sequence was collected from a human donor with alopecia areata.

The CDR3, as DNA: TGTGCCAGCTCACGCCAAGATCATGGCACAGATACGCAGTATTTT. Encoded protein: CASSRQDHGTDTQYF. The chain carries TRBV18 and TRBJ2-3; D is ambiguous. V shed 4 bases and J shed 1 base, with 12 bases lying between them. Per the germline V gene, CDR1 is KGHSH and CDR2 is LQKENI. The CDR3 extends over 15 amino acids.